This entry features one T cell receptor beta chain sequence. Germline CDR1 is SGHTA and CDR2 is FQGTGA. This CDR3 spans 15 amino acids. V lost 5 bases and J 5 bases, leaving 18 bases between the germline ends. This entry belongs to a study of shared clonotypes between healthy human individuals. The study ran the assay at deep level. The method was immunoSEQ multiplex PCR; TCRdb's version includes in-frame clones alone and lacks a portion of them. The sample includes some 2.4 million clones, approximately 93% of them seen just once. The receptor's source is a man aged 18-30 years in good health. Some clones in this sample may be carry-over from other donors' samples. V gene TRBV7-3 combines with J gene TRBJ1-1, with a weak D call TRBD1 (6 bases). The specimen was naive CD4+ T cells from PBMCs. Noted subset: CD45RA+ positively selected. The CDR3, as DNA: TGTGCCAGCAGCCCAAGGGGCAGGGGAGGAACTGAAGCTTTCTTT. It encodes CASSPRGRGGTEAFF.